The source of this T cell receptor (beta chain) is a study of blood T cell repertoires in COVID-19. Whole-study context: Donors in the United States, Italy and Spain gave samples during acute or convalescent COVID-19.

CDR3 length equals 18 residues. The V segment lost 5 bases and the J segment 5 bases; nucleotides outside the gene matches: 13. Germline V gene data show CDR1 as MDHEN and CDR2 as SYDVKM. The repertoire was sequenced with immunoSEQ multiplex PCR; TCRdb's copy has only in-frame clones and lacks some. The table includes under 250,000 clones, about nine tenths detected once. Source material: peripheral blood. This TCR was sampled from a woman aged 55-69 years who had recovered from COVID-19. The chain couples TRBV28 to TRBJ2-2, with 11 bases aligning to TRBD1. The CDR3 protein is CASSRLTGTGGGTGELFF. The DNA of the CDR3 is TGTGCCAGCAGTCGACTTACCGGGACAGGGGGTGGAACCGGGGAGCTGTTTTTT.